One sample yielded the 18 T cell receptor beta chains listed below, sequenced in a study of beta chain features in type 1 diabetes. The isolated RNA, all of it, was reverse transcribed, so expressed TCRB transcripts were what got sequenced. The method was immunoSEQ multiplex PCR; TCRdb's version includes in-frame clones alone and lacks a portion of them. This sample carries 150,000 to 200,000 clones, about 8% of them seen once, and the ten largest clones take around 0.9%. Study-level points and caveats: TCRB CDR3s were moderately but significantly shorter in Type 1 diabetes patients in all four CD4+ subsets.

Antigens for these TCRs are unknown. The specimen sequenced was central memory CD4+ T cells from blood. Receptor source: a woman aged 40 to 50 with type 1 diabetes.

This clone occurred a few times. This chain uses TRBV14 with TRBJ2-1, with TRBD2 matching 12 bases. Germline CDR1 SGHDN, CDR2 FVKESK. This CDR3 comprises 18 residues. Unmatched junction bases numbered 14, after V lost 4 bases and J lost 7 bases. The CDR3: CASSPSFGLAGPGNEQFF. DNA of the CDR3: TGTGCCAGCAGCCCTTCATTTGGACTAGCGGGGCCGGGAAATGAGCAGTTCTTC.

This clone came up many times. V and J are TRBV13 and TRBJ2-1, with D perhaps matching TRBD1 (5 bases). This CDR3 contains 13 residues. Trimming took off 0 bases at V and 6 bases at J, with 6 bases between the two ends. Germline CDR1 PRHDT, CDR2 FYEKMQ (reference sequence). CDR3 residues: CASSLGRVNEQFF. CDR3 DNA sequence: TGTGCCAGCAGCTTAGGCAGGGTCAATGAGCAGTTCTTC.

This clone has a handful of counts. V usage is TRBV7-3 and J usage is TRBJ2-1; 7 bases fit TRBD2. The germline gives CDR1 SGHTA, CDR2 FQGTGA. This CDR3 is built from 15 residues. V gave up 1 base and J gave up 10 bases; unmatched junction bases: 10. CDR3 in DNA: TGTGCCAGCAGCTTAAAGGGTGCGGGAGAGGGCGAGCAGTTCTTC. Encoded protein: CASSLKGAGEGEQFF. The variable domain in full, completed from reference TRBV7-3 and TRBJ2-1, reads GAGVSQTPSNKVTEKGKYVELRCDPISGHTALYWYRQSLGQGPEFLIYFQGTGAADDSGLPNDRFFAVRPEGSVSTLKIQRTERGDSAVYLCASSLKGAGEGEQFFGPGTRLTVL.

This clone was observed a few times. The CDR3 nucleotides read TGTGCCAGCAGCTACTATACAGGGTTCGATGAAGCTTTCTTT. This sequence encodes CASSYYTGFDEAFF. The V gene is TRBV7-2, the J gene TRBJ1-1; possibly TRBD1 for D (6 bases). Germline V gene lookup returns CDR1 SGHTA and CDR2 FQGNSA. The V end was cut by 4 bases, the J end by 7 bases, with 16 bases between. The CDR3 contains 14 residues.

The chain employs TRBV19 and TRBJ2-1; TRBD2 might be the D (6 bases). Between the trimmed V and J ends, which lost 7 bases and 3 bases, there was a span of 16 bases. Germline V gene sequence: CDR1 LNHDA, CDR2 SQIVND (reference sequence). The CDR3 covers 15 residues. CDR3 amino acids: CASIAGTRDYNEQFF. Here the CDR3 DNA reads TGTGCCAGTATCGCCGGGACGCGGGACTACAATGAGCAGTTCTTC.

In its sample, this clone was seen a few times. This chain connects TRBV28 to TRBJ2-6; D is unclear. V lost 4 bases and J 1 base, leaving 14 bases between the germline ends. The CDR3 sequence is 17 residues long. The germline V gene has CDR1 MDHEN and CDR2 SYDVKM. The CDR3 DNA is TGTGCCAGCAGTTACCCGGGTTTCCAATCTGGGGCCAACGTCCTGACTTTC. It translates to CASSYPGFQSGANVLTF.

This clone was observed a few times. The rearrangement uses TRBV29-1 and TRBJ1-5, with TRBD1 as a possible D gene (5 bases). The V gene lost 7 bases and the J gene lost 7 bases, with 17 bases spanning the gap. This CDR3 region has 13 residues. The germline CDR1 and CDR2 sequences are SQVTM and ANQGSEA. The CDR3 here is CSARTGDRQPQHF. CDR3 coding DNA: TGCAGCGCCCGAACGGGGGACCGGCAGCCCCAGCATTTT.

This clone was seen more than once but under ten times. The CDR3 sequence is CASSRQRTAPYEQYF. CDR3 nucleotide sequence: TGCGCCAGCAGCCGCCAACGGACAGCGCCCTACGAGCAGTACTTC. The gene calls are TRBV4-3 and TRBJ2-7; D is possibly TRBD1 (6 bases). The CDR3 is made up of 15 amino acids. Trimming removed 4 bases at V and 2 bases at J, with 15 bases between. CDR1 is LGHNA, CDR2 YSLEER, per germline.

This clone was observed a few times. V and J are TRBV30 and TRBJ1-1; TRBD1 matches at 7 bases. The CDR3 runs 15 residues. J gave up 4 bases and V 3 bases, and 11 bases lay outside the gene matches. Germline CDR1 reads GTSNPN; CDR2 reads SVGIG (reference sequence). The CDR3 DNA reads TGTGCCTGGAGGGGTCCGGGACAGAGTATCACTGAAGCTTTCTTT. Protein: CAWRGPGQSITEAFF.

This rearrangement joins TRBV5-1 to TRBJ2-1, with 7 bases that match TRBD1. V gave up 2 bases and J gave up 6 bases; unmatched junction bases: 2. This CDR3 region has 13 residues. Germline V lookup: CDR1 SGHRS, CDR2 YFSETQ. Here the CDR3 reads CASSFDRANEQFF. The DNA of the CDR3 is TGCGCCAGCAGCTTCGACAGGGCCAATGAGCAGTTCTTC.

This clone came up a few times. This chain connects TRBV28 to TRBJ2-5, with D uncertain. CDR1 is MDHEN, CDR2 SYDVKM, per germline. The length of the CDR3 is 15 residues. V dropped 3 bases and J dropped 3 bases, with 14 bases sitting between them. The CDR3 sequence is CASSFGSSGEETQYF. The CDR3 DNA is TGTGCCAGCAGTTTCGGTTCGTCCGGTGAAGAGACCCAGTACTTC. Full variable domain (rest looked up from reference TRBV28 and TRBJ2-5): DVKVTQSSRYLVKRTGEKVFLECVQDMDHENMFWYRQDPGLGLRLIYFSYDVKMKEKGDIPEGYSVSREKKERFSLILESASTNQTSMYLCASSFGSSGEETQYFGPGTRLLVL.

V usage is TRBV5-8 and J usage is TRBJ1-1; D gene unclear. This CDR3 spans 13 amino acids. Germline-derived CDR1 and CDR2 are SGHTS and YDEGEE. V shed 2 bases and J shed 1 base, with 6 bases lying between them. The CDR3 protein is CASSFMRNTEAFF. The DNA for the CDR3 is TGTGCCAGCAGCTTCATGAGGAACACTGAAGCTTTCTTT.

J is TRBJ1-1 and V is TRBV6-5, with unresolved D. V gave up 4 bases and J gave up 5 bases, with 14 bases separating them. This CDR3 has 14 residues. The germline CDR1 and CDR2 sequences are MNHEY and SVGAGI. CDR3 sequence: CASSSGRPRTEAFF. In nucleotides, the CDR3 is TGTGCCAGCAGTTCTGGCAGGCCGAGAACTGAAGCTTTCTTT.

The chain employs TRBV9 and TRBJ1-2; weak D call: TRBD1 (6 bases). In germline, CDR1 is SGDLS, CDR2 YYNGEE. V was trimmed by 0 bases and J by 7 bases, leaving 10 bases between them. The CDR3 length is 13 residues. CDR3 coding DNA: TGTGCCAGCAGCGTAGGGCAGGGGACTGGCTACACCTTC. It codes for CASSVGQGTGYTF.

This chain uses TRBV7-2 with TRBJ1-2; 7 nucleotides match TRBD1. V dropped 1 base and J dropped 6; count of bases not matched to a gene: 2. The germline V gene has CDR1 SGHTA and CDR2 FQGNSA. The CDR3 has 13 amino acids. Here the CDR3 reads CASSLGTGDGYTF. For the CDR3, the DNA is TGTGCCAGCAGCTTAGGTACAGGGGATGGCTACACCTTC.

This clone has a count of ten or more. The chain uses TRBV9 and TRBJ1-1, with a weak D call TRBD1 (5 bases). V dropped 0 bases and J dropped 3 bases, with 18 bases sitting between them. The germline CDR1 and CDR2 sequences are SGDLS and YYNGEE. The length of the CDR3 is 17 residues. The chain's CDR3 is CASSVGGGFGRDTEAFF. The CDR3 nucleotides read TGTGCCAGCAGCGTAGGTGGGGGTTTCGGGAGGGACACTGAAGCTTTCTTT.

The chain couples TRBV28 to TRBJ2-7; tentative D call: TRBD2 (5 bases). CDR3 size: 14 residues. The V gene lost 8 bases and the J gene lost 6 bases, with 20 bases spanning the gap. Germline V gives CDR1 MDHEN, CDR2 SYDVKM. CDR3 protein: CASSNSVSSGEQYF. CDR3 coding DNA: TGTGCCAGCTCAAATAGCGTTTCCAGCGGCGAGCAGTACTTC.

This clone was seen a handful of times. The rearrangement links TRBV4-3 to TRBJ2-2; D might be TRBD1 (5 bases). Germline V gene data show CDR1 as LGHNA and CDR2 as YSLEER. V dropped 2 bases and J dropped 7 bases, with 14 bases sitting between them. This CDR3 spans 15 amino acids. CDR3 in amino acids: CASSQNPPGLGELFF. CDR3 sequence (DNA): TGCGCCAGCAGCCAAAACCCCCCAGGGCTCGGGGAGCTGTTTTTT.